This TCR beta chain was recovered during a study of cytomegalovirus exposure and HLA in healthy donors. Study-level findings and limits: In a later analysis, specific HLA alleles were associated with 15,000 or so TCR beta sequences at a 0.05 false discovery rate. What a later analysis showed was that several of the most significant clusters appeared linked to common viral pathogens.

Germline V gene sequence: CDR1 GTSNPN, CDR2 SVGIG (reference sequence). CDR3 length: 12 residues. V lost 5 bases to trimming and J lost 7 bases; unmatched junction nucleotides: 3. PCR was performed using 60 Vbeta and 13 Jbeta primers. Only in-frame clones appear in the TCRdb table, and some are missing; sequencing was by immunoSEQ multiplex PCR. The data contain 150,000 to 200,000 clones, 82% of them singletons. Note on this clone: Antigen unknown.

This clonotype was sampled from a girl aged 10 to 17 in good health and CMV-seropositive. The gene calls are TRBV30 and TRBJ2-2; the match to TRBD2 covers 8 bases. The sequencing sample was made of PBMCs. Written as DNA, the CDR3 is TGTGCCTGGGGTAGCGGGGACGGGGAGCTGTTTTTT. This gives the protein CAWGSGDGELFF.